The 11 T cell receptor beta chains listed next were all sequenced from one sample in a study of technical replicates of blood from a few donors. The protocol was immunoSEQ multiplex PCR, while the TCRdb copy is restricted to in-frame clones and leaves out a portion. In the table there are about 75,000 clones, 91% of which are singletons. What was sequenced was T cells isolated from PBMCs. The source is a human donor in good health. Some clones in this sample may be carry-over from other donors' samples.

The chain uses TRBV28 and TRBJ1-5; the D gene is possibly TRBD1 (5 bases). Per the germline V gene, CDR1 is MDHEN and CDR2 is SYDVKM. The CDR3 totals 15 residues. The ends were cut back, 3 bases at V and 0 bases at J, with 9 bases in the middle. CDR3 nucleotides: TGTGCCAGCAGTTTGACAGAATATAGCAATCAGCCCCAGCATTTT. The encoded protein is CASSLTEYSNQPQHF.

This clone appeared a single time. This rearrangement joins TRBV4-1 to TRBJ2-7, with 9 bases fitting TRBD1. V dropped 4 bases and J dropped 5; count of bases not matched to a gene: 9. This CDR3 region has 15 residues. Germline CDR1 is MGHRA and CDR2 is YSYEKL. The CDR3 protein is CASSPTGTGTDEQYF. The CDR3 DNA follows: TGCGCCAGCAGCCCAACCGGGACAGGGACGGACGAGCAGTACTTC.

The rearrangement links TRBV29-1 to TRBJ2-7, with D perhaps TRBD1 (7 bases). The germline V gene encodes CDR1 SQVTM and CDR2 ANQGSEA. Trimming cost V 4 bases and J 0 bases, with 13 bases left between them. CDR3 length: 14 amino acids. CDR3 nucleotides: TGCAGCGTTGGGGGGGACAGAGCCTCCTACGAGCAGTACTTC. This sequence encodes CSVGGDRASYEQYF.

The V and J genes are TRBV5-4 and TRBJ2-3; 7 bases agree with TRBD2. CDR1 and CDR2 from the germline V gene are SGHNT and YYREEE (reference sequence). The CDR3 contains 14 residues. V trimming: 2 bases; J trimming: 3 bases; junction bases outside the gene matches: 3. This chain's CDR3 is CASSFGTKTDTQYF. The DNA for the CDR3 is TGTGCCAGCAGCTTCGGGACTAAAACAGATACGCAGTATTTT.

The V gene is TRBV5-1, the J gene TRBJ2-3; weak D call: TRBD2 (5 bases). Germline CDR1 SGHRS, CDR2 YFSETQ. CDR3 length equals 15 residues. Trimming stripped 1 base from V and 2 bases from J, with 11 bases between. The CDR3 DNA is TGCGCCAGCAGCTTGTCGGGGTTTACCACAGATACGCAGTATTTT. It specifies CASSLSGFTTDTQYF.

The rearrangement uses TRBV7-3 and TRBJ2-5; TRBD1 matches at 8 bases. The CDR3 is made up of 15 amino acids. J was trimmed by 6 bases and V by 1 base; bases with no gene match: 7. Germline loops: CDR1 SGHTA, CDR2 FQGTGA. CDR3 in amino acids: CASSLNAGQGQTQYF. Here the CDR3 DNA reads TGTGCCAGCAGCTTAAACGCCGGACAGGGACAGACCCAGTACTTC.

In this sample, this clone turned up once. The CDR3: CASSLRGGYYGYTF. The CDR3 DNA sequence: TGTGCCAGCAGCCTGAGGGGAGGGTATTATGGCTACACCTTC. The chain has TRBV7-8 and TRBJ1-2; a weak D match, TRBD1 (5 bases). V lost 5 bases and J lost 5, with 15 bases in between. CDR1 and CDR2 from the germline V gene are SGHVS and FQNEAQ. This CDR3 contains 14 residues.

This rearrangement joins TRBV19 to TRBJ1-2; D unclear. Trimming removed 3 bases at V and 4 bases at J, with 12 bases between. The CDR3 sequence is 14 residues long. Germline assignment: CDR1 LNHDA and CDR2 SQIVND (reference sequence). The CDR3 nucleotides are TGTGCCAGTAGTATTGTTGGGCAGCTCTATGGCTACACCTTC. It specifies CASSIVGQLYGYTF.

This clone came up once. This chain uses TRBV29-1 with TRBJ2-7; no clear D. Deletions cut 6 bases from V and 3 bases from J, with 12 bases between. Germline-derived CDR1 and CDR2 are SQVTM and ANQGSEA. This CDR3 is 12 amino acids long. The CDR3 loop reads CSVRTDFYEQYF. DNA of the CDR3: TGCAGCGTGCGCACTGATTTCTACGAGCAGTACTTC.

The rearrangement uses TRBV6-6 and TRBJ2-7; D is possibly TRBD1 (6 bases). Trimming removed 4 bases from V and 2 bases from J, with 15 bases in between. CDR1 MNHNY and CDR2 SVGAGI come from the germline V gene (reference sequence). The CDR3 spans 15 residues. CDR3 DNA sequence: TGTGCCAGCAGTTCCAAAACAGGGTCCCCCTACGAGCAGTACTTC. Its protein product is CASSSKTGSPYEQYF.

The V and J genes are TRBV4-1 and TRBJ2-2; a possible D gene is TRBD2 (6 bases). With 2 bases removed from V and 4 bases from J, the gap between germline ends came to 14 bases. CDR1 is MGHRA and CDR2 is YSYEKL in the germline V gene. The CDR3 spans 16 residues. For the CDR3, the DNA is TGCGCCAGCAGCCAACCAGCGGGTCTAGGCACCGGGGAGCTGTTTTTT. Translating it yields CASSQPAGLGTGELFF.